This T cell receptor beta chain stems from a study of T cell changes during pregnancy in multiple sclerosis. This CDR3 has 13 residues. The V gene lost 4 bases and the J gene lost 5 bases, with 14 bases spanning the gap. Germline V gene sequence: CDR1 GTSNPN, CDR2 SVGIG (reference sequence). Assay used: immunoSEQ multiplex PCR; TCRdb lists only in-frame clones, some missing. The sample shows 45,000 to 50,000 clones, 92% of them seen only once. The chain couples TRBV30 to TRBJ1-1, with D hard to call. Specimen: CD4+ T cells from peripheral blood mononuclear cells, collected in the second trimester of pregnancy. The sequence was obtained from a female donor in good health, enrolled as a control in a pregnancy study. CDR3 residues: CAWTLRARTEAFF. Written as DNA, the CDR3 is TGTGCCTGGACCTTGCGGGCGAGGACTGAAGCTTTCTTT.